Below, 5 T cell receptor beta chains from the same sample are listed, as sequenced in a study of T cells in Graves' hyperthyroidism and ophthalmopathy. Using RNA transcripts as the source, TCR beta CDR3 regions were amplified. HTBI primers drove first-round RT-PCR of the TCR CDR3. TCRdb re-analysed the multiplex PCR reads in MiXCR, keeping a single row per CDR3 protein. Of some 270,000 distinct CDR3 sequences in the sample, approximately 23% are singletons; the top ten hold 35%. Sequencing was done on a sample of blood. These receptors all come from a woman aged 40 to 50 with Graves' ophthalmopathy.

This clonotype was picked up a small number of times. The V gene is TRBV20-1, the J gene TRBJ2-7; D gene unclear. Trimming pared 0 bases from V and 2 bases from J, leaving 11 bases between. Germline V gene data show CDR1 as DFQATT and CDR2 as SNEGSKA (reference sequence). The CDR3 runs 14 residues. The CDR3 reads CSARDAGLTYEQYF. CDR3 bases: TGCAGTGCTAGAGATGCAGGTCTTACCTACGAGCAGTACTTC.

This clonotype was seen repeatedly, ten times or more. The rearrangement uses TRBV4-2 and TRBJ2-5, with D perhaps matching TRBD1 (5 bases). Germline CDR1 reads LGHNA; CDR2 reads YNFKEQ. Trimming took off 1 base at V and 4 bases at J, with 7 bases between the two ends. The CDR3 totals 13 residues. The CDR3 bases are TGTGCCAGCAGCCAAGTCCAGGGAGAGACCCAGTACTTC. It specifies CASSQVQGETQYF.

This clonotype was seen at least ten times. This sequence joins TRBV12-3 or TRBV12-4 and TRBJ2-2; D is unclear. CDR3 length equals 12 residues. V lost 5 bases to trimming and J lost 7 bases, with 8 bases between them. CDR3 in amino acids: CASSVLVGELFF. The CDR3 bases are TGTGCCAGCAGTGTCTTAGTCGGGGAGCTGTTTTTT.

This clonotype was seen at least ten times. The rearrangement joins TRBV5-1 to TRBJ1-1, with 7 nucleotides matching TRBD1. The CDR3 runs to 15 residues. The trim removed 5 bases at V and 1 base at J, leaving 8 bases unmatched. Looked up from germline, CDR1 is SGHRS and CDR2 is YFSETQ. Here the CDR3 reads CASRSNTGANTEAFF. CDR3 sequence (DNA): TGCGCCAGCAGATCGAACACAGGGGCGAACACTGAAGCTTTCTTT.

The table lists this clonotype with many counts. The chain is built from TRBV2 and TRBJ2-7; 7 bases agree with TRBD1. Trimming cost V 1 base and J 0 bases; bases outside gene matches: 6. The CDR3 is made up of 16 amino acids. The V gene's germline CDR1 is SNHLY and CDR2 FYNNEI. CDR3 nucleotides: TGTGCCAGCAGTGAAGGCCCGACAGGGAGCTCCTACGAGCAGTACTTC. Translation gives CASSEGPTGSSYEQYF.